Detailed here is one TCR beta chain. The sample belongs to a study of blood T cell repertoires in COVID-19. CDR1 and CDR2 from the germline V gene are LNHDA and SQIVND (reference sequence). CDR3 length: 15 amino acids. V lost 5 bases and J lost 7; bases outside the gene matches: 7. In assigning cohorts, the study relied on participant-reported clinical history. How the authors handled the data: Estimation of nucleated cell counts relied on the amplification of reference gene primers. Here immunoSEQ multiplex PCR was the method, and the copy in TCRdb shows in-frame clones only, minus some. V and J calls and clone size are those listed in that table; D and trimming were worked out from the DNA. The sample consists of some 300,000 clones, more than 85% of them appearing once.

This receptor was taken from a woman in her twenties or thirties who had been exposed to COVID-19. The chain combines TRBV19 with TRBJ1-5, with 11 bases lining up with TRBD1. The sequenced sample was PBMCs or T cells enriched from blood (not recorded which). CDR3: CASSPDRGRVQPQHF. In nucleotides, the CDR3 is TGTGCCAGTAGTCCGGACAGGGGGCGAGTCCAGCCCCAGCATTTT.